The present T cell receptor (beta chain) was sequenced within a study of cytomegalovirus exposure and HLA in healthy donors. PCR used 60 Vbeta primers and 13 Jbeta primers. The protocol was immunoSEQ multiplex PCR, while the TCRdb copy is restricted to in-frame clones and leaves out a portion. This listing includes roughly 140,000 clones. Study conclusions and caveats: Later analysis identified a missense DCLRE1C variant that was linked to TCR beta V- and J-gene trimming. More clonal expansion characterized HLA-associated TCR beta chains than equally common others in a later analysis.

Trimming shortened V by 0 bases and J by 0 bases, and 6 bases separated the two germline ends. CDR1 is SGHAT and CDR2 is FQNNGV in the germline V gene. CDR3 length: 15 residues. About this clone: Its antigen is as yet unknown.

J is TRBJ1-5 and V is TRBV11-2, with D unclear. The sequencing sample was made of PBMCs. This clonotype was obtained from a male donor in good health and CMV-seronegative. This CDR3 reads CASSLDRHSNQPQHF. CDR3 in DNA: TGTGCCAGCAGCTTAGACAGGCATAGCAATCAGCCCCAGCATTTT.